A selection of T cell receptor beta chains follows, all from one sample in a study of CD8+ T cells in alopecia areata. Method: immunoSEQ multiplex PCR; TCRdb's copy keeps in-frame clones and lacks some. The repertoire holds 200,000 to 250,000 clones, with under 70% as singletons. The sequenced sample was CD4+ T cells sorted from blood, obtained at approximately week 42, from a patient treated with tofacitinib. The receptor source for this set is a human donor with alopecia areata. Both conserved end residues are part of each CDR3. The D gene is left open where the match is weak. Rows may omit the clone size; those that give it use once, few, many or a size class.

TRBJ2-1 | TRBD2 | TRBV6-4 | . | CASSSAAGSSYNEQFF | TGTGCCAGCAGTTCCGCAGCGGGAAGCTCCTACAATGAGCAGTTCTTC
TRBJ1-2 | . | TRBV7-2 | . | CASSQTNNYGYTF | TGTGCCAGCAGCCAAACGAACAACTATGGCTACACCTTC
TRBJ2-4 | TRBD1 | TRBV5-4 | . | CASSSQGARAKNIQYF | TGTGCCAGCAGCTCTCAGGGGGCGCGGGCCAAAAACATTCAGTACTTC
TRBJ1-5 | . | TRBV10-3 | . | CAISETGAAQPQHF | TGTGCCATCAGTGAGACGGGGGCGGCTCAGCCCCAGCATTTT
TRBJ2-3 | TRBD2 | TRBV10-3 | . | CAIGTSGGSDTQYF | TGTGCCATCGGGACTAGCGGGGGGTCAGATACGCAGTATTTT
TRBJ2-3 | . | TRBV5-1 | . | CASSLGGTRASDTQYF | TGCGCCAGCAGCTTGGGAGGGACAAGAGCCTCGGATACGCAGTATTTT
TRBJ1-1 | TRBD1 | TRBV4-1 | . | CASSQLDRGQTEAFF | TGCGCCAGCAGCCAACTTGACAGGGGGCAGACTGAAGCTTTCTTT
TRBJ1-2 | . | TRBV9 | . | CASSVDGIGGYTF | TGTGCCAGCAGCGTAGACGGCATCGGGGGCTACACCTTC
TRBJ1-1 | . | TRBV29-1 | . | CSVERQALMNTEAFF | TGCAGCGTTGAGAGACAGGCGCTGATGAACACTGAAGCTTTCTTT
TRBJ2-2 | . | TRBV7-3 | . | CASSLTMAGELFF | TGTGCCAGCAGCCTGACAATGGCCGGGGAGCTGTTTTTT
TRBJ1-1 | . | TRBV30 | . | CAWSVLTEAFF | TGTGCCTGGAGTGTACTTACTGAAGCTTTCTTT
TRBJ2-5 | . | TRBV5-6 | . | CASSFTDMEETQYF | TGTGCCAGCAGCTTTACTGACATGGAGGAGACCCAGTACTTC
TRBJ2-3 | . | TRBV10-3 | once | CAISDTGLSTDTQYF | TGTGCCATCAGTGATACGGGACTTAGCACAGATACGCAGTATTTT
TRBJ1-2 | . | TRBV5-1 | once | CASSLPPPGEDGYTF | TGCGCCAGCAGCTTGCCCCCGCCAGGGGAGGATGGCTACACCTTC
TRBJ2-1 | . | TRBV29-1 | many | CSVGNNEQFF | TGCAGCGTTGGGAACAATGAGCAGTTCTTC
TRBJ1-2 | TRBD1 | TRBV30 | . | CAANLRVTGASGYTF | TGTGCCGCGAACCTTCGCGTGACAGGGGCTAGTGGCTACACCTTC
TRBJ2-5 | TRBD1 | TRBV6-6 | . | CASSKTGYEAQYF | TGTGCCAGCAGTAAGACAGGGTACGAGGCCCAGTACTTC
TRBJ1-1 | . | TRBV29-1 | . | CSVDRRGALTEAFF | TGCAGCGTTGATCGGCGGGGGGCGCTTACTGAAGCTTTCTTT
TRBJ1-2 | TRBD1 | TRBV9 | once | CASSATGGPNYGYTF | TGTGCCAGCAGCGCGACAGGGGGACCTAACTATGGCTACACCTTC
TRBJ1-5 | TRBD1 | TRBV30 | . | CAWSGTGIRQPQHF | TGTGCCTGGAGCGGGACAGGGATTAGACAGCCCCAGCATTTT
TRBJ1-1 | . | TRBV29-1 | . | CSYLRNTEAFF | TGCAGCTATTTAAGGAACACTGAAGCTTTCTTT
TRBJ2-3 | . | TRBV11-2 | . | CASRSQHTDTQYF | TGTGCCAGTCGGAGTCAGCACACAGATACGCAGTATTTT
TRBJ2-2 | . | TRBV9 | . | CASSVVGGELFF | TGTGCCAGCAGCGTAGTGGGCGGGGAGCTGTTTTTT